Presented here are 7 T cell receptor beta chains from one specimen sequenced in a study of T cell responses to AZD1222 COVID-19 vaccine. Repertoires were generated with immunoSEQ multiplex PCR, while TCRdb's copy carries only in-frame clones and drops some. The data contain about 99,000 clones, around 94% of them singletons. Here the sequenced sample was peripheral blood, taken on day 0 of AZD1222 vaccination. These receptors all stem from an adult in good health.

In DNA, the CDR3 is TGTGCCAGCAGCTTGAGAGGCCAAGAGACCCAGTACTTC. Translating it yields CASSLRGQETQYF. V and J are TRBV5-8 and TRBJ2-5; D unclear. The V gene's germline CDR1 is SGHTS and CDR2 YDEGEE. The CDR3 length is 13 residues. Trimming took off 1 base at V and 1 base at J, with 5 bases between the two ends.

The CDR3 protein is CASSPGRRRGDTQYF. The DNA of the CDR3 is TGTGCCAGCAGTCCGGGCCGACGGAGGGGAGATACGCAGTATTTT. The chain joins TRBV27 to TRBJ2-3, with D possibly TRBD2 on 6 matching bases. Trimming shortened V by 5 bases and J by 5 bases, and 17 bases separated the two germline ends. Germline values: CDR1 MNHEY, CDR2 SMNVEV (reference sequence). CDR3 length: 15 residues.

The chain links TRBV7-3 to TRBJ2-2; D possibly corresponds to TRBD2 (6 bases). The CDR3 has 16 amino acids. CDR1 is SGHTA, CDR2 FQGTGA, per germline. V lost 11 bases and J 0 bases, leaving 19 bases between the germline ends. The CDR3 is CAGNPEAGANTGELFF. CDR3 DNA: TGTGCCGGCAATCCGGAAGCGGGCGCGAACACCGGGGAGCTGTTTTTT.

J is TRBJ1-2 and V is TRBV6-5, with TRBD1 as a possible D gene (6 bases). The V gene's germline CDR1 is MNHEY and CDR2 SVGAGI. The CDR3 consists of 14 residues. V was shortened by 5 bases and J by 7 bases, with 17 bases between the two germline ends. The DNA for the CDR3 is TGTGCCAGCAGTACCGCCGGGGGGGCGGGTGGCTACACCTTC. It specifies CASSTAGGAGGYTF.

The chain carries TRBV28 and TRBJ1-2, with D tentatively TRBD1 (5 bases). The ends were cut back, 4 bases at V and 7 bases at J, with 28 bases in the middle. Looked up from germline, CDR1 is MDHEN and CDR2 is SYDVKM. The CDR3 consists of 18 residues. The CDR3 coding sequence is TGTGCCAGCAGTTCAATACCTAACTCGGGGCCGAGGGCGTTTGGCTACACCTTC. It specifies CASSSIPNSGPRAFGYTF.

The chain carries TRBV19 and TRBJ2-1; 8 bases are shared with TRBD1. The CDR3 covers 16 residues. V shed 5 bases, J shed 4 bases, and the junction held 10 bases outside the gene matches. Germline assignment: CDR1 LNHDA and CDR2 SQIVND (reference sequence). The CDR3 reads CASSPFTGGLYNEQFF. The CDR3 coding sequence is TGTGCCAGTAGTCCTTTCACAGGGGGGCTATACAATGAGCAGTTCTTC.

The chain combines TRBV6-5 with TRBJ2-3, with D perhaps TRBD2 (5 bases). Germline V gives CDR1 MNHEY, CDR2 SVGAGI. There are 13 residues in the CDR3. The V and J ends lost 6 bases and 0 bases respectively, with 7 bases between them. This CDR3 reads CASRLESTDTQYF. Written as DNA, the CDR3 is TGTGCCAGCAGACTAGAAAGCACAGATACGCAGTATTTT.